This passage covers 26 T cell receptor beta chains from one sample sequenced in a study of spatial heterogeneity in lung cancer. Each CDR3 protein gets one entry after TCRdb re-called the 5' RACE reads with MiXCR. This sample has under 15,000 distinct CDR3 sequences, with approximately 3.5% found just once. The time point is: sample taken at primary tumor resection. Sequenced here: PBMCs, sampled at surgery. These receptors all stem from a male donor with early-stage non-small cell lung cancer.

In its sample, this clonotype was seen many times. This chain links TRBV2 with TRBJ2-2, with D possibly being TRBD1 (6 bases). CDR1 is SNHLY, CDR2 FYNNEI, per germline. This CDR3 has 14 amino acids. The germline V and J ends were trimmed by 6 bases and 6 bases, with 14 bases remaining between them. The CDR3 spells CASRPLRGSGELFF. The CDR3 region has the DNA TGTGCCAGCAGACCCCTCAGGGGTTCCGGGGAGCTGTTTTTT.

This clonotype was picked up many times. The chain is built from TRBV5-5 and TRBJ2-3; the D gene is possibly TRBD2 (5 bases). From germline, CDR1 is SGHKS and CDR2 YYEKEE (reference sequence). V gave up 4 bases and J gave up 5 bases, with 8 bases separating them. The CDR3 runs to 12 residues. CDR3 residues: CASSLGRDTQYF. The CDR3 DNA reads TGTGCCAGCAGCCTGGGGAGAGATACGCAGTATTTT.

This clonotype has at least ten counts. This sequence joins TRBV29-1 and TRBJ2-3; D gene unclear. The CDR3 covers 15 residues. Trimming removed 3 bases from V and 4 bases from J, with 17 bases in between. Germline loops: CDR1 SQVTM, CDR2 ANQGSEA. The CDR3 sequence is CSVDLGTEEADTQYF. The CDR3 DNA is TGCAGCGTTGACCTGGGCACCGAGGAAGCAGATACGCAGTATTTT.

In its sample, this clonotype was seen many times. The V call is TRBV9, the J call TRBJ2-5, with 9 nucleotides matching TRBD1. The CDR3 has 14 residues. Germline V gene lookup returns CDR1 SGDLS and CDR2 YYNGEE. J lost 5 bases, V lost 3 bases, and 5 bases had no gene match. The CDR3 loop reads CASSGGQGRETQYF. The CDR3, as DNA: TGTGCCAGCAGCGGCGGACAGGGGAGGGAGACCCAGTACTTC.

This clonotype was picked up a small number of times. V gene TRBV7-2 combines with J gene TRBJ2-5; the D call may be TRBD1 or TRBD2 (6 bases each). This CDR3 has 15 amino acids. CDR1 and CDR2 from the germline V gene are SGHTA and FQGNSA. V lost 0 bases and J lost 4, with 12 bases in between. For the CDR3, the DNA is TGTGCCAGCAGCTTAGCCTGGGGGGCGGCAGAGACCCAGTACTTC. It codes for CASSLAWGAAETQYF.

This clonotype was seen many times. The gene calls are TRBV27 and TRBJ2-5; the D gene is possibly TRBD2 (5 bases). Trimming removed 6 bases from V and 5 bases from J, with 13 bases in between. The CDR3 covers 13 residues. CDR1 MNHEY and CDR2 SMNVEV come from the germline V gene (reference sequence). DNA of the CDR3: TGTGCCAGCAGCTCCCGTACGGGGGAGACCCAGTACTTC. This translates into CASSSRTGETQYF.

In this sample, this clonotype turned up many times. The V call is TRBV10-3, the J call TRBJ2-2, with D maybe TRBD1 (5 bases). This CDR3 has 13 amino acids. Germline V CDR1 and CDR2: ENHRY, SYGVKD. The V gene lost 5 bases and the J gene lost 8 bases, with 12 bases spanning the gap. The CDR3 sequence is CAISPQGSGELFF. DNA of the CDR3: TGTGCCATCAGTCCCCAGGGATCGGGGGAGCTGTTTTTT.

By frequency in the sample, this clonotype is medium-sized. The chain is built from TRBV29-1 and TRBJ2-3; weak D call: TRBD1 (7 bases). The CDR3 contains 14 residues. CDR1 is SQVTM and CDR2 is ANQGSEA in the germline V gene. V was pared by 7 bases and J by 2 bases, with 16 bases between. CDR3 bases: TGCAGCGCCGTCAGGGGGGCGGACACAGATACGCAGTATTTT. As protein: CSAVRGADTDTQYF.

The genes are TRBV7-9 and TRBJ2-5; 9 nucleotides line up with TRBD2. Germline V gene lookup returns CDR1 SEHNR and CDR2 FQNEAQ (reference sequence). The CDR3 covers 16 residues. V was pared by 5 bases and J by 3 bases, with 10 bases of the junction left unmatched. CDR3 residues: CASSPLAGAGKETQYF. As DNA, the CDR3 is TGTGCCAGCAGCCCATTAGCGGGAGCGGGGAAAGAGACCCAGTACTTC.

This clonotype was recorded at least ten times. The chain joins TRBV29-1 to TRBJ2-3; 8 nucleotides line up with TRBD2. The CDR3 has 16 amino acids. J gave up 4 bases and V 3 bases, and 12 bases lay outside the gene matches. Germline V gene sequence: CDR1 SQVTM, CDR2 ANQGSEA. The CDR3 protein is CSVDGGAGVGSDTQYF. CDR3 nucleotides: TGCAGCGTTGATGGGGGAGCGGGAGTGGGGTCAGATACGCAGTATTTT.

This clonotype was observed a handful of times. CDR3 coding DNA: TGCAGTGCTAGGGACAGGTTAGAGTCCGGGGAGCTGTTTTTT. It yields the protein CSARDRLESGELFF. The chain employs TRBV20-1 and TRBJ2-2, with TRBD1 identical over 7 bases. This CDR3 is 14 amino acids long. With 3 bases clipped from V and 6 bases from J, the junction kept 7 bases outside the gene matches. Germline V gene data show CDR1 as DFQATT and CDR2 as SNEGSKA (reference sequence).

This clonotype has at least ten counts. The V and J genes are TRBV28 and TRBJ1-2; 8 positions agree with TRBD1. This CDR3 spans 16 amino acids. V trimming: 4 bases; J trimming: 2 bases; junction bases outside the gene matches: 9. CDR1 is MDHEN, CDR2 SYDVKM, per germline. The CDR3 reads CASSSNQGAKNYGYTF. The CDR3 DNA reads TGTGCCAGCAGTTCAAACCAGGGGGCGAAAAACTATGGCTACACCTTC.

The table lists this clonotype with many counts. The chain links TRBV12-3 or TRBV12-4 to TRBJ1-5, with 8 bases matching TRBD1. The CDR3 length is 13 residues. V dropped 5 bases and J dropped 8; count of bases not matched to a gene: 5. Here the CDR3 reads CASSLDREEPQHF. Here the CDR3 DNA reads TGTGCCAGCAGTCTGGACAGGGAAGAGCCCCAGCATTTT.

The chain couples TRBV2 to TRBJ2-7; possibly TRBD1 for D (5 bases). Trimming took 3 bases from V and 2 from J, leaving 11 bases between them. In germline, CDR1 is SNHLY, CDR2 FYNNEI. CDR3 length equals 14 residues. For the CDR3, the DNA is TGTGCCAGCAGTGATCGGACAAGGACCTACGAGCAGTACTTC. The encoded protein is CASSDRTRTYEQYF.

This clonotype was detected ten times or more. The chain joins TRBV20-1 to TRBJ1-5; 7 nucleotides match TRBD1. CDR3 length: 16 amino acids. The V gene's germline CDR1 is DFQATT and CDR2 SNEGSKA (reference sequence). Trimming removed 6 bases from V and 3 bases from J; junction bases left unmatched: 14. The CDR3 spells CSAAQGRWGDNQPQHF. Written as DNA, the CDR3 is TGCAGTGCGGCACAGGGGCGCTGGGGGGACAATCAGCCCCAGCATTTT.

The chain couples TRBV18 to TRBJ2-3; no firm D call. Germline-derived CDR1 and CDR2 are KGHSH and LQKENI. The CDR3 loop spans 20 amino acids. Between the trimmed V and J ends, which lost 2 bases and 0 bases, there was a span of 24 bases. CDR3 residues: CASSPSYSTRAETSTDTQYF. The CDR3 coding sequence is TGTGCCAGCTCACCATCGTATTCAACTCGGGCGGAGACTAGCACAGATACGCAGTATTTT.

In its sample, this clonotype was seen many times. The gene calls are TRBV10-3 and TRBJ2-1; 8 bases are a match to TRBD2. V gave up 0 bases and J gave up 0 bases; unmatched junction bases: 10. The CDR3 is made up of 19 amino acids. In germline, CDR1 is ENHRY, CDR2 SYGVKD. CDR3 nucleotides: TGTGCCATCAGTGAGTCTAGGACTAGCAAGAGGAGCTCCTACAATGAGCAGTTCTTC. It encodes CAISESRTSKRSSYNEQFF.

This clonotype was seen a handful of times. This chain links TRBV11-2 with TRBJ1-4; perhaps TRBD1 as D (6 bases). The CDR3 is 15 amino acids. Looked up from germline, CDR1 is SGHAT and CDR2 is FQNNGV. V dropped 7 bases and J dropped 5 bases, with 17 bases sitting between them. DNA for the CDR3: TGTGCCAGCACCAAGGGGGGGCTACAAAATGAAAAACTGTTTTTT. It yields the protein CASTKGGLQNEKLFF.

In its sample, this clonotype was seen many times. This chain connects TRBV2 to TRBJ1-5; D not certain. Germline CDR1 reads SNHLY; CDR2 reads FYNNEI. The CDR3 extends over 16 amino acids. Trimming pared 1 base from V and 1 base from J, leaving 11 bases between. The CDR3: CASSEVEAVSNQPQHF. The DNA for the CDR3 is TGTGCCAGCAGTGAAGTGGAGGCGGTGAGCAATCAGCCCCAGCATTTT.

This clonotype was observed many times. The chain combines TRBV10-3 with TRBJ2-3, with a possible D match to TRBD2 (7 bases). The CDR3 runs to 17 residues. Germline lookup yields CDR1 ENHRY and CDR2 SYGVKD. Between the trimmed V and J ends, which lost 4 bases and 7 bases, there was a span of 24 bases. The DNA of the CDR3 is TGTGCCATCAGTGCCTCCGCGGGGGCCGCTCCTTCAAATACGCAGTATTTT. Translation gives CAISASAGAAPSNTQYF.

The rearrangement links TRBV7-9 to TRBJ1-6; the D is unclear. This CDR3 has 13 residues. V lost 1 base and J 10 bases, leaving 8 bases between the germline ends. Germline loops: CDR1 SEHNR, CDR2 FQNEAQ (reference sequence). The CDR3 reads CASSLEFQSPLHF. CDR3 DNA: TGTGCCAGCAGCTTAGAATTTCAATCACCCCTCCACTTT.

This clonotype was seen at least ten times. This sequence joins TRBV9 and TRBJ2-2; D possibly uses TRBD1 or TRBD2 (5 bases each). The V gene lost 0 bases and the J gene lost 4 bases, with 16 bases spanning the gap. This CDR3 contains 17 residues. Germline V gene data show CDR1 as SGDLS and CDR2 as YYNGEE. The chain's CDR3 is CASSVDVGWDPTGELFF. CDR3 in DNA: TGTGCCAGCAGCGTAGACGTGGGGTGGGACCCCACCGGGGAGCTGTTTTTT.

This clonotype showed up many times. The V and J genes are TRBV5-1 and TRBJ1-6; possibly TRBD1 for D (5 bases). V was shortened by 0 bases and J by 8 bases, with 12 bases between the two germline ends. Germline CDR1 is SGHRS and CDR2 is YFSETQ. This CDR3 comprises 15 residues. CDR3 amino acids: CASSLARGRDSPLHF. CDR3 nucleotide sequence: TGCGCCAGCAGCTTGGCCCGGGGCCGAGATTCACCCCTCCACTTT.

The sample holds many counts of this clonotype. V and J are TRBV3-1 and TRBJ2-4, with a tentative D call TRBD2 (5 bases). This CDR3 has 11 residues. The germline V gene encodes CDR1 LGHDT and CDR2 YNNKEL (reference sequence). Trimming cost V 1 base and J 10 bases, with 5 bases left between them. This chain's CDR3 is CASSQGGIQYF. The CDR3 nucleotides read TGTGCCAGCAGCCAAGGCGGGATTCAGTACTTC.

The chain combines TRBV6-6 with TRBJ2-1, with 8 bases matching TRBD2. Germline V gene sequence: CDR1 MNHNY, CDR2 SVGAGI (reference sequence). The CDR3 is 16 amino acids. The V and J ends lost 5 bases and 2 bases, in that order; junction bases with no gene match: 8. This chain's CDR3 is CASSTLLAETYNEQFF. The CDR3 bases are TGTGCCAGCAGTACGCTACTAGCGGAGACCTACAATGAGCAGTTCTTC.

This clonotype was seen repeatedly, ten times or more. CDR3 sequence reads: CASSYSLPGAHQPQHF. CDR3 in DNA: TGTGCCAGCAGTTACTCGTTGCCCGGGGCCCATCAGCCCCAGCATTTT. This chain uses TRBV6-5 with TRBJ1-5; tentative D call: TRBD1 (5 bases). The CDR3 contains 16 residues. CDR1 MNHEY and CDR2 SVGAGI come from the germline V gene. V lost 0 bases and J 5 bases, leaving 14 bases between the germline ends.